This section outlines one T cell receptor beta chain sequence together with its context. This sample was included in a study of blood T cell repertoires in COVID-19. The assay was immunoSEQ multiplex PCR, and TCRdb's table has in-frame clones only and misses some. The table has 200,000 to 250,000 clones, around 83% seen once. This CDR3 has 14 amino acids. After removal of 3 bases from V and 6 bases from J, the junction contained 5 bases not matched to a gene. Germline V gene lookup returns CDR1 SGHRS and CDR2 YFSETQ. Sequencing was done on a sample of peripheral blood. The chain recombines TRBV5-1 with TRBJ2-3; 9 bases are shared with TRBD2. The receptor's source is a man between 50 and 59 years old with active or convalescent COVID-19. The CDR3 is CASSWGLAGDTQYF. CDR3 sequence (DNA): TGCGCCAGCAGCTGGGGACTAGCTGGGGATACGCAGTATTTT.